The clone carrying this T cell receptor beta chain was recorded a few times. Its specificity is not known. The sample originates from a study of early T cells in non-severe SARS-CoV-2 infection. Looking at the study overall: Sequencing targeted bulk RNA from unsorted whole blood, leaving chains unpaired. Overall study findings and caveats: Database matching using VDJdb favored anti-spike CD8 responses, with private and CD4 specificities left missing.

Trimming removed 4 bases at V and 8 bases at J, with 18 bases between. The CDR3 is 15 amino acids. CDR1 is SGHRS, CDR2 YFSETQ, per germline. Unique molecular identifiers were added to individual cDNA molecules. TCRdb ran MiXCR on the 5' RACE reads and lists one entry per CDR3 protein. The sample shows 25,000 to 40,000 distinct CDR3 sequences, 5% to 7% of them seen only once. The J gene is TRBJ1-4, the V gene TRBV5-1; D remains unclear. The receptor was derived from an adult who was a healthcare worker with PCR-confirmed SARS-CoV-2 infection or an uninfected control (not recorded which). The specimen was whole blood. The CDR3 protein is CASSARGVEGEKLFF. CDR3 coding DNA: TGCGCCAGCAGCGCCCGGGGAGTAGAAGGGGAAAAACTGTTTTTT.